This T cell receptor beta chain was captured in a study of siplizumab effects on memory and regulatory T cells. Study-level findings and limits: About 80-96% of proliferating CD4+ or CD8+ clones had no assignable naive or memory phenotype. Where siplizumab was present, mappable alloreactive CD4+ clones averaged 68.8% Treg-derived, compared with around 27% in controls.

The table came from immunoSEQ multiplex PCR; TCRdb's copy has only in-frame clones and leaves some out. The table shows about 100,000 clones, with 85% to 95% occurring only once. The table lists this clone with a count of one. What it binds is not known. CDR3 size: 16 residues. V lost 5 bases to trimming and J lost 8 bases; unmatched junction nucleotides: 8. From germline, CDR1 is SGHRS and CDR2 YFSETQ. Input material: Tregs sorted from blood. The chain links TRBV5-1 to TRBJ2-1; 15 bases align to TRBD2. The clonotype was recovered from a human donor in good health. In nucleotides, the CDR3 is TGCGCCAGCAGTCGACAAGGACTAGCGGGAGGGCATGAGCAGTTCTTC. Encoded protein: CASSRQGLAGGHEQFF.